This T cell receptor (beta chain) was identified during a study of blood T cell repertoires in COVID-19. Looking at the study overall: T cells, B-cell-depleted T cells, or PBMCs supplied cDNA or gDNA.

Enrollees, about 18 to 95 years old, lived in about two dozen US areas. Original analysis: Nucleated cell number was recorded as an estimate derived from reference gene primer amplification. Generated by immunoSEQ multiplex PCR, the TCRdb table keeps only in-frame clones and is missing some. V and J calls and clone size are as listed in that table; D and trimming were resolved from the DNA. The data show about 230,000 clones, with around 88% seen just once and around 2.5% held by the top ten. The CDR3 length is 15 residues. From germline, CDR1 is WSHSY and CDR2 SAAADI. V was clipped by 5 bases and J by 4 bases, with 16 bases between them.

Sequencing was carried out using PBMCs or T cells enriched from blood (not recorded which). The chain combines TRBV10-2 with TRBJ2-3, with D maybe TRBD1 (7 bases). This sequence originates from a woman in her forties with acute COVID-19. This CDR3 reads CASSPTGWGADTQYF. CDR3 in DNA: TGCGCCAGCAGTCCGACAGGGTGGGGGGCAGATACGCAGTATTTT.